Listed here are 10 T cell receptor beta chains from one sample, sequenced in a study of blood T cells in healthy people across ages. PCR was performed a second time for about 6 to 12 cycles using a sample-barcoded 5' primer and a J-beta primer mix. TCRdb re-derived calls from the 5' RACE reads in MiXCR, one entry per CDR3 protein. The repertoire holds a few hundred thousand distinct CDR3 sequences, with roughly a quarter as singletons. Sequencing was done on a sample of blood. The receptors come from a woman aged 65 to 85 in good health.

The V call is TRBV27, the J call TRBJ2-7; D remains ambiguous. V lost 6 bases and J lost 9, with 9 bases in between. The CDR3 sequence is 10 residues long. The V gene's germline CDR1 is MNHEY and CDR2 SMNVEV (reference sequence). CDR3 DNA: TGTGCCAGCAGCTGCCGCGGGCAGTACTTC. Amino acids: CASSCRGQYF.

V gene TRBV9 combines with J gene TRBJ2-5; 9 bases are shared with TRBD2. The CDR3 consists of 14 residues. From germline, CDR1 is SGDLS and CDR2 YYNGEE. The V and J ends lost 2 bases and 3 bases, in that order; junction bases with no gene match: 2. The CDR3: CASSVRLAEETQYF. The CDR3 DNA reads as TGTGCCAGCAGCGTTCGACTAGCGGAAGAGACCCAGTACTTC.

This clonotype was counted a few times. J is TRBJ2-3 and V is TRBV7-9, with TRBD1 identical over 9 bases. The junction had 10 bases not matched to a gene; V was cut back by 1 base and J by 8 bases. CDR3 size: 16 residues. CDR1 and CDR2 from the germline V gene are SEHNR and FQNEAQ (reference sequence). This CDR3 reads CASSLDSGQGLATQYF. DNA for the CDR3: TGTGCCAGCAGCTTAGACTCGGGACAGGGCCTAGCTACGCAGTATTTT.

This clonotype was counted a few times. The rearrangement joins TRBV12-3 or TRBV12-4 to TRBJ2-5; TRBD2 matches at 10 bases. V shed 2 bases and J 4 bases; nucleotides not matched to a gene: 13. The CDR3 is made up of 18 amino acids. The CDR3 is CASSLRTSGSLRGETQYF. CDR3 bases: TGTGCCAGCAGTTTACGGACTAGCGGCTCCCTCAGGGGAGAGACCCAGTACTTC.

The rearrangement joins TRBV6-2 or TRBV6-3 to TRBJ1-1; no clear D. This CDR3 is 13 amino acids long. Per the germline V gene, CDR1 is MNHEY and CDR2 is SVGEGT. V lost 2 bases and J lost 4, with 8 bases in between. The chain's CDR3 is CASSYGRGTEAFF. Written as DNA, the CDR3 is TGTGCCAGCAGTTACGGCCGGGGCACTGAAGCTTTCTTT.

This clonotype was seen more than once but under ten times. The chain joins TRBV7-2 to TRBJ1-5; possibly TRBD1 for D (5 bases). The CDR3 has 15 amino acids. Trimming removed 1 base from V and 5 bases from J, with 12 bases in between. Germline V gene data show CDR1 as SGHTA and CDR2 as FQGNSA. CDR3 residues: CASSLEGRGYQPQHF. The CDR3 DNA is TGTGCCAGCAGCTTAGAGGGTCGGGGGTATCAGCCCCAGCATTTT.

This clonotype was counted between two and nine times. The DNA for the CDR3 is TGTGCCAGCAAGGAAGTAGATACGCAGTATTTT. Its translation: CASKEVDTQYF. V and J are TRBV4-2 and TRBJ2-3; no reliable D call. The V gene lost 7 bases and the J gene lost 5 bases, with 7 bases spanning the gap. CDR1 and CDR2 (germline): LGHNA, YNFKEQ. CDR3 length: 11 amino acids.

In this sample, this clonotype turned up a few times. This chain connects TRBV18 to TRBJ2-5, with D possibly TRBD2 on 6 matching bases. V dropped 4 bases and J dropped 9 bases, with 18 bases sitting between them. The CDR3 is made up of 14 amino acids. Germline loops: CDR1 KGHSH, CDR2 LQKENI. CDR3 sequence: CASSLVGFGEAQYF. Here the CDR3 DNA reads TGTGCCAGCTCACTTGTCGGATTTGGGGAGGCCCAGTACTTC.

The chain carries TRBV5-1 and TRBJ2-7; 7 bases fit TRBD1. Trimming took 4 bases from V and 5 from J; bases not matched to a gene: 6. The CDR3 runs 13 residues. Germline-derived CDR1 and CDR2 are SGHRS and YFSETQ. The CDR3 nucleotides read TGCGCCAGCAGCCCTACAGGGGTACACGAGCAGTACTTC. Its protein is CASSPTGVHEQYF.

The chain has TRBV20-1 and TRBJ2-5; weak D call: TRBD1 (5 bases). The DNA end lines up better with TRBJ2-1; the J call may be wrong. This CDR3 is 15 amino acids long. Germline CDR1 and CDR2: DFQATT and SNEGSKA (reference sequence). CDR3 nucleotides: TGCAGTGCTAGGGTTGCAGGGATGGGCTACAATGAGCAGTTCTTC. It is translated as CSARVAGMGYNEQFF.